This T cell receptor beta chain was recovered during a study of CD8+ T cells in alopecia areata. About the study: A 6-month off-drug phase came after tofacitinib, which had lasted 6 to 18 months.

V lost 5 bases and J lost 3; bases outside the gene matches: 7. In germline, CDR1 is MNHEY, CDR2 SVGAGI. The length of the CDR3 is 14 residues. Documented treatment: oral pan-JAK inhibitor, 5-10 mg twice daily. RNA extraction and reverse transcription yielded cDNA as sequencing template. The protocol was immunoSEQ multiplex PCR, while the TCRdb copy is restricted to in-frame clones and leaves out a portion. The table includes 120,000 or so clones, roughly 60% detected once. Sample: CD8+ T cells sorted from blood, taken at week 4, from a patient treated with tofacitinib. This sequence originates from a human donor with alopecia areata. The rearrangement uses TRBV6-5 and TRBJ2-7, with 7 bases lining up with TRBD1. Here the CDR3 reads CASSPTGAYYEQYF. The DNA for the CDR3 is TGTGCCAGCAGTCCTACAGGGGCCTACTACGAGCAGTACTTC.